These 28 T cell receptor beta chains came from one sample sequenced in a study of cytomegalovirus exposure and HLA in healthy donors. The PCR employed 60 Vbeta primers together with 13 Jbeta primers. Data came from immunoSEQ multiplex PCR; TCRdb stores just in-frame clones and leaves some out. The table shows over 200,000 clones, with 70% to 80% occurring only once. Sequenced input: PBMCs. The receptor set was obtained from a male donor in good health and CMV-seronegative.

The chain couples TRBV11-3 to TRBJ2-5; 8 bases line up with TRBD2. Germline V CDR1 and CDR2: SGHNT, YENEEA. This CDR3 comprises 15 residues. With 2 bases clipped from V and 4 bases from J, the junction kept 6 bases outside the gene matches. The CDR3 spells CASSLQGLAGETQYF. The CDR3 nucleotides are TGTGCCAGCAGCTTACAAGGACTAGCTGGAGAGACCCAGTACTTC.

This clone was counted between two and nine times. The chain carries TRBV6-4 and TRBJ2-3; the D gene is possibly TRBD1 (6 bases). Germline V gives CDR1 MRHNA, CDR2 SNTAGT. The CDR3 runs to 14 residues. Trimming cost V 4 bases and J 0 bases, with 8 bases left between them. The chain's CDR3 is CASSATGSTDTQYF. The CDR3 coding sequence is TGTGCCAGCAGTGCCACAGGGAGCACAGATACGCAGTATTTT.

This sequence joins TRBV19 and TRBJ2-3, with 13 nucleotides matching TRBD2. The CDR3 contains 14 residues. The trim removed 9 bases at V and 6 bases at J, leaving 6 bases unmatched. Germline V gene data show CDR1 as LNHDA and CDR2 as SQIVND (reference sequence). In DNA form, the CDR3 reads TGTGCCAGCCGGACTAGCGGGAGAGCGGATACGCAGTATTTT. Its protein is CASRTSGRADTQYF. Combining the CDR3 with reference TRBV19 and TRBJ2-3 gives the whole variable domain DGGITQSPKYLFRKEGQNVTLSCEQNLNHDAMYWYRQDPGQGLRLIYYSQIVNDFQKGDIAEGYSVSREKKESFPLTVTSAQKNPTAFYLCASRTSGRADTQYFGPGTRLTVL.

This clone was seen more than once but under ten times. The chain carries TRBV7-2 and TRBJ2-1; D is possibly TRBD2 (6 bases). Looked up from germline, CDR1 is SGHTA and CDR2 is FQGNSA. This CDR3 is built from 13 residues. V lost 4 bases, J lost 10 bases, and 14 bases lay in between. For the CDR3, the DNA is TGTGCCAGCAGCTCCTTAAGACTAGGAGAGCAGTTCTTC. Translating it yields CASSSLRLGEQFF.

This clone was picked up a small number of times. The chain is built from TRBV5-4 and TRBJ2-1; TRBD1 aligns across 7 bases. Germline values: CDR1 SGHNT, CDR2 YYREEE (reference sequence). Trimming at V came to 7 bases and at J to 4 bases, leaving 17 bases not matched to a gene. The CDR3 is made up of 17 amino acids. The CDR3 DNA is TGTGCCAGCGGTAGAGGTGAGGGACAGAAATTTTACAATGAGCAGTTCTTC. It translates to CASGRGEGQKFYNEQFF.

The chain couples TRBV5-4 to TRBJ2-1; TRBD1 matches 9 bases. V lost 4 bases to trimming and J lost 6 bases; unmatched junction nucleotides: 14. The CDR3 runs 17 residues. CDR1 and CDR2 (germline): SGHNT, YYREEE (reference sequence). In DNA, the CDR3 is TGTGCCAGCAGCGCAGGCCCGGACAGGGGACGGGGCAATGAGCAGTTCTTC. Amino acid sequence: CASSAGPDRGRGNEQFF.

The chain employs TRBV7-7 and TRBJ2-5, with D maybe TRBD2 (5 bases). Deletions cut 4 bases from V and 5 bases from J, with 17 bases between. The length of the CDR3 is 15 residues. CDR1 and CDR2 (germline): SSHAT, FNYEAQ (reference sequence). CDR3 loop: CASSSVDSKGETQYF. In DNA, the CDR3 is TGTGCCAGCAGCTCGGTGGACTCCAAAGGGGAGACCCAGTACTTC.

The chain couples TRBV14 to TRBJ2-5; 7 nucleotides agree with TRBD1. The CDR3 contains 16 residues. The germline CDR1 and CDR2 sequences are SGHDN and FVKESK. V lost 4 bases, J lost 1 base, and 9 bases stayed unmatched. CDR3 sequence: CASSRVKGASQETQYF. The CDR3, as DNA: TGTGCCAGCAGCCGGGTAAAGGGGGCGTCCCAAGAGACCCAGTACTTC.

The rearrangement uses TRBV19 and TRBJ1-4; 7 nucleotides match TRBD1. The V and J ends lost 3 bases and 3 bases, in that order; junction bases with no gene match: 7. The CDR3 consists of 16 residues. Germline loops: CDR1 LNHDA, CDR2 SQIVND (reference sequence). The DNA of the CDR3 is TGTGCCAGTAGTATTCTTCTCGGGACAGCTAATGAAAAACTGTTTTTT. It translates to CASSILLGTANEKLFF.

This clone came up a few times. The chain recombines TRBV6-5 with TRBJ2-7, with 7 bases matching TRBD2. V dropped 6 bases and J dropped 3; count of bases not matched to a gene: 8. The CDR3 extends over 14 amino acids. Germline lookup yields CDR1 MNHEY and CDR2 SVGAGI. This CDR3 is CASRGGGRGYEQYF. The CDR3 DNA sequence: TGTGCCAGCAGGGGCGGGGGTCGAGGCTACGAGCAGTACTTC.

The chain has TRBV7-8 and TRBJ2-5; 9 bases map to TRBD2. V gave up 7 bases and J gave up 5 bases; unmatched junction bases: 20. The CDR3 length is 18 residues. Germline values: CDR1 SGHVS, CDR2 FQNEAQ. This CDR3 reads CASITTRGGQVGWETQYF. The CDR3 DNA is TGTGCCAGCATTACGACGCGGGGGGGGCAGGTCGGATGGGAGACCCAGTACTTC.

CDR3 region: CASSLWGGSTDTQYF. The CDR3 DNA reads TGTGCCAGCAGCCTTTGGGGGGGTAGCACAGATACGCAGTATTTT. The chain links TRBV7-3 to TRBJ2-3; 7 nucleotides line up with TRBD2. With 5 bases clipped from V and 0 bases from J, the junction kept 5 bases outside the gene matches. The CDR3 runs 15 residues. The germline V gene encodes CDR1 SGHTA and CDR2 FQGTGA.

Here the CDR3 reads CASRRDRAISYNSPLHF. Here the CDR3 DNA reads TGTGCCAGCAGGCGGGACAGGGCAATATCCTATAATTCACCCCTCCACTTT. V is TRBV2 and J is TRBJ1-6; 9 nucleotides agree with TRBD1. The CDR3 extends over 17 amino acids. V shed 6 bases, J shed 1 base, and the junction held 7 bases outside the gene matches. Germline loops: CDR1 SNHLY, CDR2 FYNNEI. Together with reference TRBV2 and TRBJ1-6, the CDR3 gives the full variable domain: EPEVTQTPSHQVTQMGQEVILRCVPISNHLYFYWYRQILGQKVEFLVSFYNNEISEKSEIFDDQFSVERPDGSNFTLKIRSTKLEDSAMYFCASRRDRAISYNSPLHFGNGTRLTVT.

The chain is built from TRBV9 and TRBJ2-7, with D tentatively TRBD2 (6 bases). The CDR3 extends over 15 amino acids. Germline loops: CDR1 SGDLS, CDR2 YYNGEE. Trimming stripped 0 bases from V and 1 base from J, with 11 bases between. The CDR3 sequence is CASSVGARGSYEQYF. In DNA, the CDR3 is TGTGCCAGCAGCGTAGGAGCGCGGGGTTCCTACGAGCAGTACTTC.

The rearrangement joins TRBV19 to TRBJ2-6; weak D call: TRBD2 (7 bases). Germline V gene data show CDR1 as LNHDA and CDR2 as SQIVND (reference sequence). The CDR3 sequence is 15 residues long. V gave up 11 bases and J gave up 2 bases, with 16 bases separating them. Here the CDR3 reads CAGRGAGTGANVLTF. The CDR3, as DNA: TGTGCCGGACGGGGGGCTGGGACTGGGGCCAACGTCCTGACTTTC.

This clone was seen only a few times. The chain couples TRBV6-5 to TRBJ1-1, with D possibly TRBD1 on 6 matching bases. V was trimmed by 5 bases and J by 7 bases, leaving 14 bases between them. The CDR3 spans 13 residues. The germline gives CDR1 MNHEY, CDR2 SVGAGI. CDR3 nucleotides: TGTGCCAGCAGTGACAGGCCACCTGGTGAAGCTTTCTTT. Its translation is CASSDRPPGEAFF.

J is TRBJ1-4 and V is TRBV2, with 7 bases fitting TRBD1. CDR3 length: 13 residues. The germline gives CDR1 SNHLY, CDR2 FYNNEI. Trimming at V came to 6 bases and at J to 8 bases, leaving 6 bases not matched to a gene. The CDR3 DNA is TGTGCCAGCAGGACAGGGTATTCAGAAAAACTGTTTTTT. This sequence encodes CASRTGYSEKLFF.

This chain links TRBV29-1 with TRBJ2-5; 8 positions agree with TRBD1. This CDR3 has 14 amino acids. The J segment lost 5 bases and the V segment lost 1 base, leaving 6 bases of the junction unmatched. Germline V gene lookup returns CDR1 SQVTM and CDR2 ANQGSEA. The CDR3 loop is CSVEGPGGEETQYF. As DNA, the CDR3 is TGCAGCGTTGAAGGCCCAGGGGGCGAGGAGACCCAGTACTTC.

The rearrangement links TRBV19 to TRBJ1-4; maybe TRBD1 (5 bases). The germline CDR1 and CDR2 sequences are LNHDA and SQIVND (reference sequence). The CDR3 has 15 amino acids. The ends were cut back, 5 bases at V and 7 bases at J, with 17 bases in the middle. The CDR3 DNA sequence: TGTGCCAGTAGTGGGTCCCGCAGGGCCCCTGAAAAACTGTTTTTT. It codes for CASSGSRRAPEKLFF.

This chain joins TRBV27 and TRBJ1-1, with D perhaps matching TRBD1 (5 bases). The germline V gene encodes CDR1 MNHEY and CDR2 SMNVEV (reference sequence). The CDR3 runs to 14 residues. V lost 8 bases and J lost 1, with 14 bases in between. CDR3 sequence (DNA): TGTGCCAGCTTCTATTCCGGGGGGAACACTGAAGCTTTCTTT. The encoded protein is CASFYSGGNTEAFF.

CDR3 region: CASSSAGTTDTQYF. CDR3 sequence (DNA): TGCGCCAGCAGCTCGGCGGGAACCACAGATACGCAGTATTTT. The gene calls are TRBV5-1 and TRBJ2-3; D perhaps matches TRBD2 (6 bases). CDR1 is SGHRS and CDR2 is YFSETQ in the germline V gene. This CDR3 is built from 14 residues. V lost 3 bases and J 2 bases, leaving 10 bases between the germline ends.

The rearrangement links TRBV28 to TRBJ1-5; 7 bases align to TRBD1. With V trimmed by 6 bases and J by 5 bases, 7 bases remained unmatched. The germline V gene encodes CDR1 MDHEN and CDR2 SYDVKM. The CDR3 spans 14 residues. The CDR3 loop is CASRTGWGDQPQHF. CDR3 DNA: TGTGCCAGCAGGACAGGGTGGGGTGATCAGCCCCAGCATTTT.

The chain is built from TRBV25-1 and TRBJ1-6, with 9 nucleotides matching TRBD1. From germline, CDR1 is MGHDK and CDR2 SYGVNS. This CDR3 spans 13 amino acids. The J segment lost 7 bases and the V segment lost 10 bases, leaving 5 bases of the junction unmatched. CDR3 sequence reads: CATGGTGNSPLHF. In nucleotides, the CDR3 is TGTGCCACCGGGGGGACAGGGAATTCACCCCTCCACTTT.

The gene calls are TRBV2 and TRBJ2-1, with 9 bases that match TRBD2. The germline V gene encodes CDR1 SNHLY and CDR2 FYNNEI. This CDR3 has 15 amino acids. The V and J ends lost 7 bases and 8 bases, in that order; junction bases with no gene match: 12. For the CDR3, the DNA is TGTGCCAGCAACGCACCCAGCGGGGGGAGCTATGAGCAGTTCTTC. Amino acid sequence: CASNAPSGGSYEQFF.

The V gene is TRBV2, the J gene TRBJ2-7; 8 nucleotides agree with TRBD1. This CDR3 is built from 15 residues. Germline loops: CDR1 SNHLY, CDR2 FYNNEI. V shed 6 bases and J 0 bases; nucleotides not matched to a gene: 7. The CDR3 region has the DNA TGTGCCAGCAGGAGGGAACAGGGGGACTCCTACGAGCAGTACTTC. Amino acid sequence: CASRREQGDSYEQYF.

The rearrangement uses TRBV4-2 and TRBJ2-7; 7 bases align to TRBD1. There are 16 residues in the CDR3. V lost 0 bases, J lost 2 bases, and 7 bases stayed unmatched. The V gene's germline CDR1 is LGHNA and CDR2 YNFKEQ. The CDR3 is CASSQDGTESAYEQYF. Here the CDR3 DNA reads TGTGCCAGCAGCCAAGACGGGACAGAAAGTGCCTACGAGCAGTACTTC.

The chain's CDR3 is CASSLFSGVPAQPQHF. CDR3 nucleotide sequence: TGTGCCAGCAGCCTCTTTTCAGGGGTTCCGGCTCAGCCCCAGCATTTT. The chain employs TRBV2 and TRBJ1-5; weak D call: TRBD1 (6 bases). CDR3 size: 16 residues. In germline, CDR1 is SNHLY, CDR2 FYNNEI. The V and J ends lost 6 bases and 6 bases respectively, with 21 bases between them.

This clone appeared once. The CDR3 region is CASRTGGHEQFF. The DNA of the CDR3 is TGTGCCAGCCGGACTGGCGGCCATGAGCAGTTCTTC. This rearrangement joins TRBV19 to TRBJ2-1; a weak D match, TRBD2 (5 bases). Trimming removed 9 bases from V and 8 bases from J, with 14 bases in between. The V gene's germline CDR1 is LNHDA and CDR2 SQIVND (reference sequence). The CDR3 has 12 residues.